The T cell receptor (beta chain) under discussion was sequenced for a study of CD8 T cells in Susac syndrome. Reverse transcription of about 0.45 to 1 ug RNA used random hexamers. Amplification of TCR beta CDR3 spanned 54 Vbeta and 13 Jbeta via immunoSEQ multiplex PCR. TCRdb reprocessed the immunoSEQ multiplex PCR reads via MiXCR and lists one record per CDR3 protein. The sample includes approximately 160,000 distinct CDR3 sequences, about 91% seen only once; the top ten take roughly 0.08%. The T cells that were sequenced for TCR beta were CD8+ and CD4+ cells from blood. Controls matched for sex and age were healthy donors. Germline trimming cut 5 bases from V and 2 bases from J; bases unmatched to any gene: 10. The CDR3 has 16 residues.

The chain recombines TRBV12-3 or TRBV12-4 with TRBJ1-1, with TRBD1 matching 8 bases. The source material was CD4+ T cells from PBMCs. The clonotype was recovered from a human donor in good health. The CDR3 DNA follows: TGTGCCAGCAGTCGCCAACCGGGACAGGCTAACACTGAAGCTTTCTTT. Amino acid sequence: CASSRQPGQANTEAFF.